This TCR beta chain stems from a study of blood T cell repertoires in COVID-19. Looking at the study overall: The United States, Italy and Spain were the sources of the acute and convalescent COVID-19 samples.

This CDR3 has 12 amino acids. V was clipped by 7 bases and J by 5 bases; unmatched bases: 4. CDR1 SQVTM and CDR2 ANQGSEA come from the germline V gene. Original data processing: Nucleated cell counts were estimated from reference gene primer amplification. The repertoire was sequenced with immunoSEQ multiplex PCR; TCRdb's copy has only in-frame clones and lacks some. The DNA was the basis for D and trimming; V, J and clone size are from that table. The sample lists approximately 97,000 clones; 70% to 90% were seen once. Note on this clone: Distinct nucleotide sequences in the sample also encode this CDR3.

The sequencing input was peripheral blood. The source is a man in his fifties or sixties with active COVID-19. This chain connects TRBV29-1 to TRBJ2-5; 10 nucleotides match TRBD1. The CDR3 sequence is CSGRTGGETQYF. The CDR3 DNA sequence: TGCAGCGGTCGGACAGGGGGGGAGACCCAGTACTTC. The full variable domain, with the rest looked up from reference TRBV29-1 and TRBJ2-5, is SAVISQKPSRDICQRGTSLTIQCQVDSQVTMMFWYRQQPGQSLTLIATANQGSEATYESGFVIDKFPISRPNLTFSTLTVSNMSPEDSSIYLCSGRTGGETQYFGPGTRLLVL.